This TCR beta chain was recovered during a study of technical replicates of blood from several donors. TCRdb's copy holds only in-frame clones and misses some; the assay was immunoSEQ multiplex PCR. The sample consists of tens of thousands of clones, roughly nine tenths of them appearing once. Material for sequencing was PBMCs. The receptor comes from a human donor in good health. Some clones in this sample may be carry-over from other donors' samples.

CDR3 coding DNA: TGTGCCAGCAGTGAACTAGCGGGAGTTCCCGAGCAGTTCTTC. Its translation is CASSELAGVPEQFF. The V gene is TRBV2, the J gene TRBJ2-1; 10 positions agree with TRBD2. Trimming at V came to 2 bases and at J to 10 bases, leaving 5 bases not matched to a gene. The CDR3 runs 14 residues. Germline lookup yields CDR1 SNHLY and CDR2 FYNNEI.